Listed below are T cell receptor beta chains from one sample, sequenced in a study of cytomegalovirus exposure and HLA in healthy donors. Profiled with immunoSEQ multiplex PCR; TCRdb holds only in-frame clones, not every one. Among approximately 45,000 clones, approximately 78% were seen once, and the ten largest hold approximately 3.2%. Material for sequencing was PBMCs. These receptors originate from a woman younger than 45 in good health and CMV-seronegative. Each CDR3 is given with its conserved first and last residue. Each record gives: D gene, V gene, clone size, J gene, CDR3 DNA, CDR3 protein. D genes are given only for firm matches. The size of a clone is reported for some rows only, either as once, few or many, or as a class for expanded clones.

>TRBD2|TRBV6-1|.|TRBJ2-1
TGTGCCAGCAGCCGAGAGCGGGAGGTTTACAATGAGCAGTTCTTC
CASSREREVYNEQFF
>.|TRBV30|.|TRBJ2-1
TGTGCCTGGAGTCATCTTCAGAGGAATGAGCAGTTCTTC
CAWSHLQRNEQFF
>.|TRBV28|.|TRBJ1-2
TGTGCCACTGGAGGGAACTATGGCTACACCTTC
CATGGNYGYTF
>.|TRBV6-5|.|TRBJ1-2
TGTGCCAGCGGGAGACCCTATGGCTACACCTTC
CASGRPYGYTF
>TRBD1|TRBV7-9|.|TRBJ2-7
TGTGCCAGCAGCTTAGGACGGACAGGGGGCTGGAACGAGCAGTACTTC
CASSLGRTGGWNEQYF
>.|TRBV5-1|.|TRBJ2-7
TGCGCCAGCAGCTTGGAGGAGACCTACGAGCAGTACTTC
CASSLEETYEQYF
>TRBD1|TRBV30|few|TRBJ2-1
TGTGCCTGGAGCCGGGGACAGTTAAATCGCAATGAGCAGTTCTTC
CAWSRGQLNRNEQFF
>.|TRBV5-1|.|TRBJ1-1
TGCGCCAGCAGCTTGGATATCGTGAACACTGAAGCTTTCTTT
CASSLDIVNTEAFF
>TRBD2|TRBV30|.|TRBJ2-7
TGTGCCTGGAGTTGGGCTAGCGGGAGCTACGAGCAGTACTTC
CAWSWASGSYEQYF
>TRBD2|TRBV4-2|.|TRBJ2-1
TGTGCCAGCAGCCAAGATGGGACTAGAGTCCACAATGAGCAGTTCTTC
CASSQDGTRVHNEQFF
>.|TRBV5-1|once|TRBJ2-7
TGCGCCAGCAGCTTCTGGCTAGCGAGCACCTACGAGCAGTACTTC
CASSFWLASTYEQYF
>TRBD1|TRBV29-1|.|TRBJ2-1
TGCAGCGTACGGGACAGCCGCTCCAATGAGCAGTTCTTC
CSVRDSRSNEQFF
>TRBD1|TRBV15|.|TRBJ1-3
TGTGCCACCAGCTCGGGACAGGGGGGAAACACCATATATTTT
CATSSGQGGNTIYF
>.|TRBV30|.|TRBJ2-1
TGTGCCTGGACTCTCTCTAGCGCCCTCGGCAATGAGCAGTTCTTC
CAWTLSSALGNEQFF
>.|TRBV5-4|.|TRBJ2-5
TGTGCCAGCAGCTTGGAGGAGGTCGGGTTCGGGAACCAAGAGACCCAGTACTTC
CASSLEEVGFGNQETQYF
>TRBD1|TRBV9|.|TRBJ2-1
TGTGCCAGCAGCTTGACGGACAGGATAAATGAGCAGTTCTTC
CASSLTDRINEQFF
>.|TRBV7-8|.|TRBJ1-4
TGTGCCAGCAGCGGCCGACGACTCCAGAAGATGGTAAAACTGTTTTTT
CASSGRRLQKMVKLFF
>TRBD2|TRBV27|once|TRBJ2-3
TGTGCCAGCAGTTTAGCGGGAGGCGGAGATACGCAGTATTTT
CASSLAGGGDTQYF
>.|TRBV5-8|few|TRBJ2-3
TGTGCCAGCAGCCCATCGGACTCTTTCACAGATACGCAGTATTTT
CASSPSDSFTDTQYF
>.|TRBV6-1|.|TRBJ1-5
TGTGCCAGCAGTGAGCCGTCAGAATATAGCAATCAGCCCCAGCATTTT
CASSEPSEYSNQPQHF
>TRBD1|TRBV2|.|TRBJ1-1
TGTGCCAGCAGTGAAGGGACAGGGGGCGTGAACACTGAAGCTTTCTTT
CASSEGTGGVNTEAFF
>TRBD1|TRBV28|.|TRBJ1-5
TGTGCCAGCAGTCCCGACAGGGGACCAAATCAGCCCCAGCATTTT
CASSPDRGPNQPQHF
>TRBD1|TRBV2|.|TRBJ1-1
TGTGCCAGCAGGTACAGGGGGCATAACACTGAAGCTTTCTTT
CASRYRGHNTEAFF
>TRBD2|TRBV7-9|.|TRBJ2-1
TGTGCCAGCAGCTTAAAAGCGGGGGGCTACAATGAGCAGTTCTTC
CASSLKAGGYNEQFF
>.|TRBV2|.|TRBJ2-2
TGTGCCAGCAGTGAATTCGGGAACACCGGGGAGCTGTTTTTT
CASSEFGNTGELFF
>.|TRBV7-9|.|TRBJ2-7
TGTGCCAGCAGCTTAGACAGGTCTTCCTACGAGCAGTACTTC
CASSLDRSSYEQYF
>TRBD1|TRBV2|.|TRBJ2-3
TGTGCCAGACAGGGACAGGGGGCCGATACGCAGTATTTT
CARQGQGADTQYF
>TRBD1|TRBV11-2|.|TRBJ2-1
TGTGCCAGCAGCTTAGTCGGACAGGGGTCCAATGAGCAGTTCTTC
CASSLVGQGSNEQFF
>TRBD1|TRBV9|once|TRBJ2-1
TGTGCCAGCAGCCCCGGGACAGCGTTTCCCGATGAGCAGTTCTTC
CASSPGTAFPDEQFF
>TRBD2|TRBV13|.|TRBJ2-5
TGTGCCAGCAGCTTAGCGGGACTAGAGAGTGCAGAGACCCAGTACTTC
CASSLAGLESAETQYF
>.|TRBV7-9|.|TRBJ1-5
TGTGCCAGCAGCTTAGGAGGTGTTTTACAGCCCCAGCATTTT
CASSLGGVLQPQHF
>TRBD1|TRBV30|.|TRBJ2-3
TGTGCCTGGACAGGGAGGACAGGGGTGATAGATACGCAGTATTTT
CAWTGRTGVIDTQYF
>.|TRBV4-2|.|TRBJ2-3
TGTGCCAGCAGCCATGCCCTACCTTGGGCGGGCCCCGACACAGATACGCAGTATTTT
CASSHALPWAGPDTDTQYF
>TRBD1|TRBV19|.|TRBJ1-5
TGTGCCAGTACCCCAGGACAGGGGGCTAGCAATCAGCCCCAGCATTTT
CASTPGQGASNQPQHF
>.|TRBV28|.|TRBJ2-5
TGTGCCAGCAGTCCCTGGGGCCTGGGGGGGACCCAGTACTTC
CASSPWGLGGTQYF
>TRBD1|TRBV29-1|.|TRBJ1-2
TGCAGCGTTGAATCTACGGACAGGGTTTACTACACCTTC
CSVESTDRVYYTF
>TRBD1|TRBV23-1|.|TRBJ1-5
TGCGCCAGCGGCCTACAGGGGGCCGGTCAGCCCCAGCATTTT
CASGLQGAGQPQHF
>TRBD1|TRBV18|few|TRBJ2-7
TGTGCCAGCTCACCGCGGACCGGGACAGGGGAAAACGAGCAGTACTTC
CASSPRTGTGENEQYF
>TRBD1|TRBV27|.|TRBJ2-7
TGTGCCAGCAGTAAACAGACAGGGACCTACGAGCAGTACTTC
CASSKQTGTYEQYF
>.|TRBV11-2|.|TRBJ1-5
TGTGCCAGCAGCTTAGTCGAGGGTCAGCCCCAGCATTTT
CASSLVEGQPQHF
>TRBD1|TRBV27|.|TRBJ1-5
TGTGCCAGCAGTTTGACACAGGGGCTCAATCAGCCCCAGCATTTT
CASSLTQGLNQPQHF
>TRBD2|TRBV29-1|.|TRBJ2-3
TGCAGCGTTGAATCGGGGGGGCGTCAGTATTTT
CSVESGGRQYF
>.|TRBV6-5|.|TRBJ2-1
TGTGCCAGCAGTTACAGCGGCCCCTACAATGAGCAGTTCTTC
CASSYSGPYNEQFF
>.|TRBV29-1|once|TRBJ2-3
TGCAGCGGTGAGACAGGCCGATCTAGCACAGATACGCAGTATTTT
CSGETGRSSTDTQYF
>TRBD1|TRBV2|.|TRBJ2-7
TGTGCCAGCAGTGAGGGGACAGGGGTCTACGAGCAGTACTTC
CASSEGTGVYEQYF
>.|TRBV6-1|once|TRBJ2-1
TGTGCCAGCAGGGATCGACCGGGGGTCTACAATGAGCAGTTCTTC
CASRDRPGVYNEQFF
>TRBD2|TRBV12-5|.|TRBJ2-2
TGTGCTAGTGGTTTGACTAGCGGGTACACCGGGGAGCTGTTTTTT
CASGLTSGYTGELFF
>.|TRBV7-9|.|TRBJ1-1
TGTGCCAGCCTGGGTTCGGGATCGGGTCAGTCGGAAGCTTTCTTT
CASLGSGSGQSEAFF
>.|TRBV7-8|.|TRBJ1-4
TGTGCCAGCAGCTCAAAGCGCCTAGGAGCCGGTAGAGAAAAACTGTTTTTT
CASSSKRLGAGREKLFF
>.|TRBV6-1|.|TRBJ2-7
TGTGCCAGCAGTGAAATCCAGCGCCCCGAGCAGTACTTC
CASSEIQRPEQYF
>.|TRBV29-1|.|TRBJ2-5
TGCAGCGTTGAAGATCAGCGGGAGACCCAGTACTTC
CSVEDQRETQYF
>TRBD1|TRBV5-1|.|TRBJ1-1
TGCGCCAGCCGACAGGGGGTTACTGAAGCTTTCTTT
CASRQGVTEAFF
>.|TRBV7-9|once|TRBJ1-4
TGTGCCAGCAGCTGGGGCAGCGGGGAAAAACTGTTTTTT
CASSWGSGEKLFF
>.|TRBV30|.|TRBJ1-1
TGTGCCTGGAGTGGGGGCCACTACACTGAAGCTTTCTTT
CAWSGGHYTEAFF
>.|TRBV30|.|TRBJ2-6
TGTGCCTGGACAGGGGGGGCCAACGTCCTGACTTTC
CAWTGGANVLTF
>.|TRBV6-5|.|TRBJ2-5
TGTGCCAGCAGTTACGGCGGGGGACAAGGGACCCAGTACTTC
CASSYGGGQGTQYF
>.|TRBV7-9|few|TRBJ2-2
TGTGCCAGCAGCTCTTACACCGGGGAGCTGTTTTTT
CASSSYTGELFF